This TCR beta chain originates from a study of Graves' ophthalmopathy and Graves' hyperthyroidism. Beta-chain TCR CDR3 regions were amplified from RNA transcripts. A first-round RT-PCR used HTBI primers, followed by a second-round multiplex PCR. TCRdb re-called the multiplex PCR reads through MiXCR, storing one row per CDR3 protein. The sample records 900,000 to 1,200,000 distinct CDR3 sequences, approximately 35% being singletons. Study-level findings and limits: Ophthalmopathy progression prediction by the model yielded a sensitivity of about 68% and a specificity of about 72%.

This clonotype showed up many times. Its antigen is as yet unknown. The sequence derives from an adult man with Graves' hyperthyroidism. Sequencing input: peripheral blood or thyroid tissue (not recorded which).

CDR3 DNA sequence: TGTGCCAGCAGCTTAGTTCTAGCGGAGGGGGAGACCCAGTACTTC. Residues: CASSLVLAEGETQYF. The J gene is TRBJ2-5, the V gene TRBV7-2; 7 bases agree with TRBD2. Germline V gives CDR1 SGHTA, CDR2 FQGNSA. The J segment lost 5 bases and the V segment lost 1 base, leaving 7 bases of the junction unmatched. The CDR3 extends over 15 amino acids.